What follows are 30 T cell receptor beta chains derived from one specimen sequenced in a study of control samples from healthy donors and cancer patients (TCRdb year 2020). Receptor libraries were prepared by the immunoSEQ multiplex PCR assay. TCRdb limited this immuneACCESS table to in-frame rearrangements with V and J called. A share of clones is missing; checked studies link under half to unresolved V genes, and the rest is unexplained. This sample is represented by 40,000 to 55,000 clones; 93% of them were singletons. The ten top clones hold around 24% of the sample. What was sequenced was PBMCs. Receptor source: a woman aged 50 to 60 with head and neck cancer.

A word on this clone: At one end, the junction sequence differs from germline, possibly due to a read error. CDR3 sequence: CARSQGGGGQPQHF. The CDR3 DNA sequence: TGTGCCCGCAGCCAGGGGGGAGGGGGGCAGCCCCAGCATTTT. The rearrangement joins TRBV3-1 (or the pseudogene TRBV3-2) to TRBJ1-5, with TRBD1 matching 7 bases. The CDR3 sequence is 14 residues long. CDR1 is LGHDT and CDR2 is YNNKEL in the germline V gene (reference sequence).

The V call is TRBV5-1, the J call TRBJ2-6; 14 bases align to TRBD2. The CDR3 extends over 19 amino acids. V lost 1 base to trimming and J lost 0 bases; unmatched junction nucleotides: 3. Looked up from germline, CDR1 is SGHRS and CDR2 is YFSETQ. The CDR3 region has the DNA TGCGCCAGCAGCTTGTGGGGGACTAGCGGGGGCTCTGGGGCCAACGTCCTGACTTTC. This codes for CASSLWGTSGGSGANVLTF.

The gene calls are TRBV4-3 and TRBJ2-7; 13 bases align to TRBD2. The J segment lost 0 bases and the V segment lost 2 bases, leaving 7 bases of the junction unmatched. In germline, CDR1 is LGHNA, CDR2 YSLEER. The CDR3 contains 18 residues. The CDR3 spells CASSQWRTSGSGSYEQYF. The DNA of the CDR3 is TGCGCCAGCAGCCAATGGAGGACTAGCGGGAGCGGCTCCTACGAGCAGTACTTC.

The chain joins TRBV7-2 to TRBJ2-7; 9 bases agree with TRBD1. The J segment lost 4 bases and the V segment lost 3 bases, leaving 7 bases of the junction unmatched. The CDR3 has 15 amino acids. CDR1 is SGHTA and CDR2 is FQGNSA in the germline V gene. CDR3 DNA: TGTGCCAGCAGCTTGGGGACAGGGCCCCAGTACGAGCAGTACTTC. Translating gives CASSLGTGPQYEQYF.

This clone turned up a few times. J is TRBJ2-7 and V is TRBV27, with D unresolved. V was shortened by 3 bases and J by 5 bases, with 14 bases between the two germline ends. Per germline, CDR1 MNHEY and CDR2 SMNVEV (reference sequence). The CDR3 contains 14 residues. The CDR3 spells CASSLARMDNEQYF. The CDR3 nucleotides are TGTGCCAGCAGTTTGGCAAGGATGGATAACGAGCAGTACTTC.

This clone was observed a single time. The genes are TRBV24-1 and TRBJ2-3, with 8 bases fitting TRBD1. CDR1 is KGHDR and CDR2 is SFDVKD in the germline V gene. The length of the CDR3 is 15 residues. The V segment lost 4 bases and the J segment 4 bases; nucleotides outside the gene matches: 6. The DNA of the CDR3 is TGTGCCACCAGTGAGACAGGGGTAGTTTCAGATACGCAGTATTTT. This codes for CATSETGVVSDTQYF.

The chain uses TRBV21-1 and TRBJ2-7; TRBD2, the table's D call, lacks a check against the DNA. TRBV21-1 has pseudogene status. This CDR3 contains 20 residues. The CDR3 sequence: CASSLKGQEAAGGPPYEQYF. The CDR3 region has the DNA TGTGCCAGCAGCTTAAAGGGTCAGGAGGCAGCGGGAGGGCCCCCCTACGAGCAGTACTTC.

The genes are TRBV6-5 and TRBJ2-3; D might be TRBD1 or TRBD2, each matching 5 bases. The germline V gene has CDR1 MNHEY and CDR2 SVGAGI. There are 15 residues in the CDR3. The V end lost 7 bases, the J end lost 9 bases, and 23 bases lay between the germline ends. CDR3 DNA: TGTGCCAGCAACTCTCCTGGGGACGGCTGGGACACGCAGTATTTT. This codes for CASNSPGDGWDTQYF.

This rearrangement joins TRBV9 to TRBJ2-2, with D tentatively TRBD2 (5 bases). Germline CDR1 is SGDLS and CDR2 is YYNGEE. The germline V and J ends were trimmed by 0 bases and 4 bases, with 10 bases remaining between them. This CDR3 has 15 amino acids. The CDR3, as DNA: TGTGCCAGCAGCGTAGGAGGGTGGGGCACCGGGGAGCTGTTTTTT. Translated: CASSVGGWGTGELFF.

This rearrangement joins TRBV5-1 to TRBJ1-4; unclear D gene. The V end lost 0 bases, the J end lost 10 bases, and 13 bases lay between the germline ends. The germline gives CDR1 SGHRS, CDR2 YFSETQ. The CDR3 spans 14 residues. DNA for the CDR3: TGCGCCAGCAGCTTGGAGGCCCCCGAAGGAAAACTGTTTTTT. Translation gives CASSLEAPEGKLFF.

This chain joins TRBV7-9 and TRBJ2-7; tentatively, D is TRBD1 (6 bases). Germline V CDR1 and CDR2: SEHNR, FQNEAQ (reference sequence). The length of the CDR3 is 12 residues. V was clipped by 5 bases and J by 6 bases, with 11 bases between them. The CDR3 here is CASSRTVTEQYF. CDR3 DNA sequence: TGTGCCAGCAGCAGGACAGTAACCGAGCAGTACTTC.

The V gene is TRBV13, the J gene TRBJ2-5; 8 positions match TRBD1. Germline CDR1 reads PRHDT; CDR2 reads FYEKMQ (reference sequence). This CDR3 is 14 amino acids long. The ends lost 1 base at V and 5 bases at J; junction bases unmatched: 3. The CDR3 sequence is CASSLADRVETQYF. CDR3 coding DNA: TGTGCCAGCAGCTTAGCGGACAGGGTCGAGACCCAGTACTTC.

This clone appeared a few times. V gene TRBV21-1 combines with J gene TRBJ2-2; the D call of TRBD1 is as the table states it, not checked on the DNA. TRBV21-1 is an annotated pseudogene. The CDR3 loop spans 15 amino acids. CDR3 sequence reads: CASSKDRGNTGELFF. As DNA, the CDR3 is TGTGCCAGCAGCAAGGACAGGGGGAACACCGGGGAGCTGTTTTTT.

V is TRBV5-4 and J is TRBJ2-7; maybe TRBD2 (5 bases). In germline, CDR1 is SGHNT, CDR2 YYREEE (reference sequence). The ends were cut back, 4 bases at V and 1 base at J, with 9 bases in the middle. This CDR3 comprises 13 residues. DNA of the CDR3: TGTGCCAGCAGCCAAGGAGGATCCTACGAGCAGTACTTC. Translating gives CASSQGGSYEQYF. The entire variable domain, with the rest obtained from reference TRBV5-4 and TRBJ2-7, is as follows: ETGVTQSPTHLIKTRGQQVTLRCSSQSGHNTVSWYQQALGQGPQFIFQYYREEENGRGNFPPRFSGLQFPNYSSELNVNALELDDSALYLCASSQGGSYEQYFGPGTRLTVT.

This clone was recorded once. The chain recombines TRBV5-1 with TRBJ1-2; D may be TRBD1 (6 bases). Germline-derived CDR1 and CDR2 are SGHRS and YFSETQ. Trimming pared 0 bases from V and 4 bases from J, leaving 13 bases between. This CDR3 comprises 15 residues. In DNA, the CDR3 is TGCGCCAGCAGCTTGGATGGGGGGGCAATCTATGGCTACACCTTC. Its translation: CASSLDGGAIYGYTF.

This chain connects TRBV18 to TRBJ2-6, with D possibly being TRBD1 (5 bases). The CDR3 loop spans 15 amino acids. Between the trimmed V and J ends, which lost 3 bases and 2 bases, there was a span of 8 bases. Germline V gene lookup returns CDR1 KGHSH and CDR2 LQKENI. The CDR3 spells CASSPRDTGANVLTF. The CDR3 bases are TGTGCCAGCTCACCCAGGGATACTGGGGCCAACGTCCTGACTTTC.

This chain links TRBV7-2 with TRBJ1-1, with 7 bases identical to TRBD1. Trimming took 4 bases from V and 8 from J; bases not matched to a gene: 4. This CDR3 has 12 amino acids. CDR1 is SGHTA, CDR2 FQGNSA, per germline. In DNA form, the CDR3 reads TGTGCCAGCAGCTCTCGACAGGGCGAAGCTTTCTTT. This encodes CASSSRQGEAFF.

The V call is TRBV4-1, the J call TRBJ1-2, with a possible D match to TRBD1 (5 bases). Trimming left V 4 bases short and J 4 bases short, with 13 bases between. The CDR3 extends over 14 amino acids. Germline CDR1 reads MGHRA; CDR2 reads YSYEKL. The CDR3 coding sequence is TGCGCCAGCAGCCCCGTCACGGGACCCTATGGCTACACCTTC. Translation gives CASSPVTGPYGYTF.

The rearrangement links TRBV6-5 to TRBJ2-1, with D uncertain. The CDR3 is 15 amino acids. V shed 0 bases and J shed 9 bases, with 15 bases lying between them. Per germline, CDR1 MNHEY and CDR2 SVGAGI. The CDR3 DNA follows: TGTGCCAGCAGTTACTCGTTCACCAATCCAGGTGAGCAGTTCTTC. Translating it yields CASSYSFTNPGEQFF.

The chain employs TRBV20-1 and TRBJ1-2; unclear D gene. Germline V gives CDR1 DFQATT, CDR2 SNEGSKA (reference sequence). V was pared by 6 bases and J by 4 bases, with 9 bases between. The CDR3 totals 11 residues. The chain's CDR3 is CSAEGLYGYTF. DNA of the CDR3: TGCAGTGCCGAGGGCCTCTATGGCTACACCTTC.

This chain connects TRBV15 to TRBJ2-3, with a tentative D call TRBD1 (5 bases). There are 17 residues in the CDR3. V dropped 0 bases and J dropped 3 bases, with 16 bases sitting between them. The V gene's germline CDR1 is LNHNV and CDR2 YYDKDF (reference sequence). Here the CDR3 reads CATSRDDSGIVTDTQYF. CDR3 DNA sequence: TGTGCCACCAGCAGAGATGATTCAGGGATAGTAACAGATACGCAGTATTTT.

The chain employs TRBV2 and TRBJ2-3, with 7 bases lining up with TRBD2. Germline V gene lookup returns CDR1 SNHLY and CDR2 FYNNEI. With V trimmed by 8 bases and J by 1 base, 9 bases remained unmatched. The length of the CDR3 is 15 residues. DNA of the CDR3: TGTGCCAGCGGGTTAAAGAGCGGGGGCACAGATACGCAGTATTTT. This encodes CASGLKSGGTDTQYF.

In its sample, this clone was seen a few times. This chain links TRBV6-2 or TRBV6-3 with TRBJ1-5, with 7 bases matching TRBD1. V lost 0 bases, J lost 1 base, and 6 bases stayed unmatched. This CDR3 is built from 17 residues. The germline V gene encodes CDR1 MNHEY and CDR2 SVGEGT. The CDR3 nucleotides read TGTGCCAGCAGTTACTCCTCTTTCAGGGGGAGCAATCAGCCCCAGCATTTT. This translates into CASSYSSFRGSNQPQHF.

This chain links TRBV6-5 with TRBJ1-5; maybe TRBD1 (6 bases). Germline loops: CDR1 MNHEY, CDR2 SVGAGI. CDR3 length equals 15 residues. Trimming cost V 10 bases and J 2 bases, with 18 bases left between them. CDR3 protein: CATRGLAGRNQPQHF. CDR3 DNA sequence: TGTGCCACCAGGGGACTGGCAGGGCGCAATCAGCCCCAGCATTTT.

The chain uses TRBV11-2 and TRBJ2-5; 11 nucleotides match TRBD1. The V and J ends lost 5 bases and 5 bases, in that order; junction bases with no gene match: 7. The CDR3 spans 15 residues. Per germline, CDR1 SGHAT and CDR2 FQNNGV. The DNA of the CDR3 is TGTGCCAGCAGCCCATGGACAGGGGGCGAGGAGACCCAGTACTTC. It translates to CASSPWTGGEETQYF.

There are a few counts of this clone. At the DNA level, this CDR3 is encoded by other sequences in the same sample as well. This chain connects TRBV6-1 to TRBJ1-5; 8 bases agree with TRBD1. Looked up from germline, CDR1 is MNHNS and CDR2 is SASEGT. The ends lost 1 base at V and 4 bases at J; junction bases unmatched: 3. The CDR3 runs 15 residues. The CDR3 DNA reads TGTGCCAGCAGTGAAGTGGACAGGGTTAATCAGCCCCAGCATTTT. This sequence encodes CASSEVDRVNQPQHF.

In nucleotides, the CDR3 is TGCAGCGTCGACAGGGGGGTAGGCAATGAGCAGTTCTTC. It specifies CSVDRGVGNEQFF. V and J are TRBV29-1 and TRBJ2-1, with TRBD1 matching 9 bases. J was trimmed by 6 bases and V by 6 bases; bases with no gene match: 6. Germline loops: CDR1 SQVTM, CDR2 ANQGSEA. The CDR3 runs 13 residues.

Only one count was recorded for this clone. This chain links TRBV28 with TRBJ2-5; TRBD2 is a possible D gene (5 bases). V was clipped by 4 bases and J by 2 bases, with 8 bases between them. This CDR3 spans 13 amino acids. Germline CDR1 MDHEN, CDR2 SYDVKM. This CDR3 reads CASSSPGQETQYF. In DNA, the CDR3 is TGTGCCAGCAGTTCGCCGGGACAAGAGACCCAGTACTTC.

This chain connects TRBV19 to TRBJ2-3, with TRBD2 matching over 13 bases. The CDR3 is 15 residues long. CDR1 and CDR2 (germline): LNHDA, SQIVND (reference sequence). The V gene end was trimmed by 5 bases and the J gene end by 5 bases; junction bases not matched to a gene: 4. The CDR3 region has the DNA TGTGCCAGTAGTCTACTAGCGGGAGGGGGAGATACGCAGTATTTT. Protein product: CASSLLAGGGDTQYF.

This sequence joins TRBV12-3 or TRBV12-4 and TRBJ1-2; 10 bases line up with TRBD1. V shed 4 bases, J shed 7 bases, and the junction held 3 bases outside the gene matches. The CDR3 is made up of 13 amino acids. The CDR3 is CASSSTGGTGYTF. In DNA form, the CDR3 reads TGTGCCAGCAGTTCGACAGGGGGCACTGGCTACACCTTC.